The next 19 T cell receptor beta chains were all read from a single sample in a study of blood T cell repertoires in COVID-19 (dated by TCRdb to 2020 to 2022). The method behind the library was the immunoSEQ multiplex PCR assay. TCRdb took this table from immuneACCESS and kept in-frame rearrangements with V and J called. Such tables lack part of the clones; where checked against another copy, unresolved V genes explain under half of the gap, and the rest is unexplained. Across this sample there are approximately 96,000 clones, with 65% to 85% seen only once. The top ten clones comprise around 10% of the sample. The sequenced sample consisted of peripheral blood. The receptors derive from a woman aged 80 or over with acute or convalescent COVID-19.

This clone appeared a single time. V and J are TRBV29-1 and TRBJ1-3, with D unclear. Trimming removed 7 bases from V and 3 bases from J, with 13 bases in between. CDR3 length equals 13 residues. Per germline, CDR1 SQVTM and CDR2 ANQGSEA. CDR3 bases: TGCAGCGGGGGTGATCCGGGTGGAAACACCATATATTTT. Translation gives CSGGDPGGNTIYF.

V and J are TRBV7-2 and TRBJ1-6, with D possibly TRBD1 on 5 matching bases. Trimming cost V 0 bases and J 9 bases, with 9 bases left between them. CDR3 size: 14 residues. Germline V CDR1 and CDR2: SGHTA, FQGNSA. CDR3: CASSLASGGSPLHF. The DNA of the CDR3 is TGTGCCAGCAGCTTAGCCTCGGGGGGTTCACCCCTCCACTTT.

The genes are TRBV24-1 and TRBJ2-1; D call uncertain. CDR3 length: 15 residues. The ends were cut back, 2 bases at V and 2 bases at J, with 9 bases in the middle. CDR1 and CDR2 from the germline V gene are KGHDR and SFDVKD. The CDR3 reads CATSDSRLAYNEQFF. As DNA, the CDR3 is TGTGCCACCAGTGATTCGCGTCTAGCCTACAATGAGCAGTTCTTC.

This chain joins TRBV3-1 (or the pseudogene TRBV3-2) and TRBJ2-5; D remains unclear. The germline V and J ends were trimmed by 4 bases and 4 bases, with 4 bases remaining between them. The CDR3 sequence is 11 residues long. Germline values: CDR1 LGHDT, CDR2 YNNKEL (reference sequence). The CDR3 nucleotides are TGTGCCAGCAGCCTCGGAGAGACCCAGTACTTC. Residues: CASSLGETQYF.

In DNA form, the CDR3 reads TGCAGCGTGTTTTCCAATGCCTACAATGAGCAGTTCTTC. Protein product: CSVFSNAYNEQFF. The chain is built from TRBV29-1 and TRBJ2-1, with D hard to call. The CDR3 sequence is 13 residues long. Germline V gene lookup returns CDR1 SQVTM and CDR2 ANQGSEA. V gave up 6 bases and J gave up 2 bases, with 11 bases separating them.

The chain links TRBV5-4 to TRBJ2-3, with TRBD2 as a possible D gene (5 bases). Germline loops: CDR1 SGHNT, CDR2 YYREEE (reference sequence). Trimming stripped 4 bases from V and 1 base from J, with 13 bases between. This CDR3 comprises 15 residues. CDR3 region: CASSPGVPGTDTQYF. The CDR3, as DNA: TGTGCCAGCAGCCCCGGGGTACCGGGCACAGATACGCAGTATTTT.

This chain links TRBV6-6 with TRBJ2-7; 7 positions match TRBD1. CDR1 is MNHNY, CDR2 SVGAGI, per germline (reference sequence). Trimming removed 2 bases from V and 3 bases from J; junction bases left unmatched: 1. The CDR3 contains 13 residues. CDR3 sequence (DNA): TGTGCCAGCAGTTACGGGGACAGCTACGAGCAGTACTTC. Amino acid sequence: CASSYGDSYEQYF.

This chain uses TRBV28 with TRBJ1-2, with 9 bases that match TRBD1. There are 13 residues in the CDR3. Losses at the gene ends were 3 bases for V and 5 bases for J; bases not matched to a gene: 1. The germline V gene has CDR1 MDHEN and CDR2 SYDVKM. For the CDR3, the DNA is TGTGCCAGCAGTTTCGGACAGGGGTATGGCTACACCTTC. This gives the protein CASSFGQGYGYTF.

The chain combines TRBV4-1 with TRBJ2-2; no clear D. The CDR3 covers 16 residues. The V end lost 0 bases, the J end lost 1 base, and 9 bases lay between the germline ends. Germline CDR1 is MGHRA and CDR2 is YSYEKL. CDR3 residues: CASSQDPAQNTGELFF. The CDR3 nucleotides are TGCGCCAGCAGCCAAGATCCCGCGCAGAACACCGGGGAGCTGTTTTTT.

This clone was counted once. At the DNA level, this CDR3 is encoded by other sequences in the same sample as well. This sequence joins TRBV7-3 and TRBJ2-3; 9 bases align to TRBD2. The length of the CDR3 is 15 residues. Unmatched junction bases numbered 3, after V lost 2 bases and J lost 3 bases. Germline CDR1 SGHTA, CDR2 FQGTGA. CDR3 nucleotide sequence: TGTGCCAGCAGCTTAGGGGGACTAGCAACAGATACGCAGTATTTT. This sequence encodes CASSLGGLATDTQYF.

The chain is built from TRBV7-3 and TRBJ2-3; D may be TRBD1 (7 bases). Trimming removed 6 bases at V and 3 bases at J, with 16 bases between. The V gene's germline CDR1 is SGHTA and CDR2 FQGTGA. The CDR3 extends over 15 amino acids. CDR3 protein: CASSPQGGPTDTQYF. The CDR3, as DNA: TGTGCCAGCAGTCCCCAGGGGGGCCCTACAGATACGCAGTATTTT.

V is TRBV6-1 and J is TRBJ1-5; tentatively, D is TRBD1 (5 bases). The CDR3 runs to 15 residues. The germline gives CDR1 MNHNS, CDR2 SASEGT. Trimming stripped 2 bases from V and 2 bases from J, with 10 bases between. The CDR3 DNA sequence: TGTGCCAGCAGTGAAAGGGGCATAGGCAATCAGCCCCAGCATTTT. Translation: CASSERGIGNQPQHF.

The rearrangement uses TRBV3-1 (or the pseudogene TRBV3-2) and TRBJ2-1; D is possibly TRBD2 (6 bases). Germline loops: CDR1 LGHDT, CDR2 YNNKEL (reference sequence). The V gene lost 1 base and the J gene lost 2 bases, with 12 bases spanning the gap. The CDR3 sequence is 16 residues long. The CDR3 is CASSQGTGGTYNEQFF. The CDR3 DNA sequence: TGTGCCAGCAGCCAAGGGACCGGGGGAACCTACAATGAGCAGTTCTTC.

The gene calls are TRBV5-4 and TRBJ1-2, with D uncertain. V was clipped by 2 bases and J by 1 base, with 9 bases between them. Germline lookup yields CDR1 SGHNT and CDR2 YYREEE (reference sequence). The CDR3 contains 14 residues. The CDR3 region has the DNA TGTGCCAGCAGCTTAGCGAACATTAACTATGGCTACACCTTC. Translation: CASSLANINYGYTF.

The rearrangement uses TRBV7-9 and TRBJ2-5; D remains ambiguous. The CDR3 has 15 amino acids. Germline V gene lookup returns CDR1 SEHNR and CDR2 FQNEAQ (reference sequence). Trimming removed 1 base from V and 2 bases from J, with 11 bases in between. The CDR3 nucleotides read TGTGCCAGCAGCTTAGGTGAATCTAAACAAGAGACCCAGTACTTC. This codes for CASSLGESKQETQYF. Variable domain in full (rest from reference TRBV7-9 and TRBJ2-5): DTGVSQNPRHKITKRGQNVTFRCDPISEHNRLYWYRQTLGQGPEFLTYFQNEAQLEKSRLLSDRFSAERPKGSFSTLEIQRTEQGDSAMYLCASSLGESKQETQYFGPGTRLLVL.

The J gene is TRBJ1-4, the V gene TRBV7-9; TRBD1 is a possible D gene (6 bases). The CDR3 consists of 14 residues. Trimming removed 5 bases at V and 8 bases at J, with 15 bases between. Looked up from germline, CDR1 is SEHNR and CDR2 is FQNEAQ (reference sequence). The DNA for the CDR3 is TGTGCCAGCAGCCCCGTCACAGGGAAAGAAAAACTGTTTTTT. Protein: CASSPVTGKEKLFF.

The chain's CDR3 is CASSLAGGRGYTF. In DNA form, the CDR3 reads TGTGCCAGCAGCTTGGCGGGGGGGCGGGGCTACACCTTC. The chain is built from TRBV5-4 and TRBJ1-2; possibly TRBD1 for D (6 bases). This CDR3 is 13 amino acids long. CDR1 SGHNT and CDR2 YYREEE come from the germline V gene (reference sequence). V gave up 0 bases and J gave up 8 bases, with 11 bases separating them. Full variable domain (outside the CDR3, taken from reference TRBV5-4 and TRBJ1-2): ETGVTQSPTHLIKTRGQQVTLRCSSQSGHNTVSWYQQALGQGPQFIFQYYREEENGRGNFPPRFSGLQFPNYSSELNVNALELDDSALYLCASSLAGGRGYTFGSGTRLTVV.

V usage is TRBV6-5 and J usage is TRBJ1-2; weak D call: TRBD1 (5 bases). The CDR3 runs 15 residues. Looked up from germline, CDR1 is MNHEY and CDR2 is SVGAGI. Trimming left V 2 bases short and J 0 bases short, with 10 bases between. The CDR3 DNA reads TGTGCCAGCAGTTACGCAGGGATCTCTAACTATGGCTACACCTTC. This sequence encodes CASSYAGISNYGYTF.

There are a few counts of this clone. The V gene is TRBV5-1, the J gene TRBJ1-5; D may be TRBD1 (5 bases). With 2 bases removed from V and 0 bases from J, the gap between germline ends came to 9 bases. Germline values: CDR1 SGHRS, CDR2 YFSETQ. The CDR3 contains 15 residues. CDR3 bases: TGCGCCAGCAGCTTCCAGGGAAATAGCAATCAGCCCCAGCATTTT. Translation gives CASSFQGNSNQPQHF.